The clone carrying this TCR beta chain showed up just once. CDR3 length equals 15 residues. Losses at the gene ends were 4 bases for V and 2 bases for J; bases not matched to a gene: 7. CDR1 MNHEY and CDR2 SVGAGI come from the germline V gene. Clones were read by immunoSEQ multiplex PCR, and TCRdb kept only the in-frame ones, dropping some. The sample has 70,000 to 90,000 clones, approximately 83% seen once; the top ten hold 3.8%. This entry comes from a study of blood T cell repertoires in COVID-19. The receptor was isolated from a man between 60 and 75 years old with acute or convalescent COVID-19. The specimen sequenced was peripheral blood. The chain is built from TRBV6-5 and TRBJ2-5; 7 nucleotides line up with TRBD1. Here the CDR3 reads CASSSLRRGQETQYF. The CDR3 DNA is TGTGCCAGCAGTTCATTGCGCAGGGGGCAAGAGACCCAGTACTTC.